The T cell receptor (beta chain) under discussion was sequenced for a study of a mutant IDH1 vaccine in newly diagnosed glioma. Study-level background: Former treatment meant radiotherapy, temozolomide, or both; the majority had gotten both.

Comment on this clone: The antigen is not known.

General observations from the study: Induction of immune responses by the vaccine occurred in 93.3% of patients. The authors found pseudoprogression apparently unrelated to changes in top peripheral T cell clonotypes.

Here immunoSEQ multiplex PCR was the method, and the copy in TCRdb shows in-frame clones only, minus some. Altogether 90,000 to 95,000 clones are present, about four fifths being singletons, with the ten largest covering 7.4%. Time point: baseline, week 1 (first vaccination visit). The treatment denotes: pre-vaccination baseline after standard-of-care therapy. Astrocytomas that were new, WHO grade 3 or 4, IDH1-mutant and ATRX-lost were present in the donors. V was shortened by 7 bases and J by 0 bases, with 11 bases between the two germline ends. Germline V gives CDR1 MNHEY, CDR2 SVGAGI. The CDR3 length is 14 residues.

This chain connects TRBV6-5 to TRBJ2-3; no reliable D call. The material sequenced was PBMCs, taken from a glioma patient treated with radiotherapy, temozolomide or both. The sequence was collected from a woman between 50 and 59 years old with glioma. The CDR3 sequence is CASTPAASTDTQYF. In DNA, the CDR3 is TGTGCCAGCACCCCGGCGGCTAGCACAGATACGCAGTATTTT.